This is a list of T cell receptor beta chains from one sample in a study of T cell responses to AZD1222 COVID-19 vaccine. Data came from immunoSEQ multiplex PCR; TCRdb stores just in-frame clones and leaves some out. The sample lists around 130,000 clones, roughly 85% seen once, with roughly 9.1% in the top ten. This material consisted of peripheral blood, taken on day 0 of AZD1222 vaccination. Receptor source: an adult in good health. The CDR3 runs from the conserved cysteine through the conserved F or W. The D gene is left open where the match is weak. Clone size is given for some rows only: seen once, a few or many times, or a class if the clone is expanded.

clone size	CDR3 length	V gene	J gene	D gene	CDR3 DNA	CDR3 protein
.	14	TRBV2	TRBJ1-5	.	TGTGCCAGCAGTCCAGGAAATCCCAATCAGCCCCAGCATTTT	CASSPGNPNQPQHF
.	17	TRBV5-4	TRBJ1-6	TRBD1	TGTGCCAGCAGCGCGGACAGGGGAATCCGCTATAATTCACCCCTCCACTTT	CASSADRGIRYNSPLHF
few	14	TRBV5-1	TRBJ1-5	.	TGCGCCAGCAGCGTACAGGGAGGCAATCAGCCCCAGCATTTT	CASSVQGGNQPQHF
.	17	TRBV5-4	TRBJ2-7	TRBD2	TGTGCCAGCAGCTTGGCTGGGGCACGGGGGGTCGGCTACGAGCAGTACTTC	CASSLAGARGVGYEQYF
.	13	TRBV5-4	TRBJ2-5	TRBD1	TGTGCCAGCAGTTTCGACAGGGGAGAGACCCAGTACTTC	CASSFDRGETQYF
.	17	TRBV7-3	TRBJ2-7	TRBD2	TGTGCCAGCAGCTTAACGGGACTAGCGGGAGGAATCTACGAGCAGTACTTC	CASSLTGLAGGIYEQYF
once	15	TRBV29-1	TRBJ1-4	.	TGCAGCGTTGACCCAAATAAGAGGACTCCTGAAAAACTGTTTTTT	CSVDPNKRTPEKLFF
.	19	TRBV6-6	TRBJ1-6	.	TGTGCCAGCAGTCGAGATACGGCAGGGTTCTATTCCTATAATTCACCCCTCCACTTT	CASSRDTAGFYSYNSPLHF
.	15	TRBV14	TRBJ1-1	.	TGTGCCAGCAGCCAAGATAGGTTGGGTTTCACTGAAGCTTTCTTT	CASSQDRLGFTEAFF
.	13	TRBV7-9	TRBJ1-1	.	TGTGCCAGCAGCCCAACTGGGAACACTGAAGCTTTCTTT	CASSPTGNTEAFF
.	13	TRBV5-1	TRBJ2-7	.	TGCGCCAGCAGCTTCCGGAGCTCCTACGAGCAGTACTTC	CASSFRSSYEQYF
.	15	TRBV6-5	TRBJ2-5	TRBD2	TGTGCCAGCAGGCTAGCGGGAGGAGGTCAAGAGACCCAGTACTTC	CASRLAGGGQETQYF
.	13	TRBV12-3/TRBV12-4	TRBJ1-5	.	TGTGCCAGCAGTGGGTGGAGCAATCAGCCCCAGCATTTT	CASSGWSNQPQHF
.	13	TRBV7-8	TRBJ1-4	.	TGTGCCAGCAGTGCGGGGTACAATGAAAAACTGTTTTTT	CASSAGYNEKLFF
.	14	TRBV5-6	TRBJ2-5	.	TGTGCCAGCAGCTTGTCAGGGCGAAAGAAGACCCAGTACTTC	CASSLSGRKKTQYF
.	12	TRBV19	TRBJ1-1	.	TGTGCCATCCAAAGAGGTAACACTGAAGCTTTCTTT	CAIQRGNTEAFF
few	14	TRBV6-5	TRBJ1-1	.	TGTGCCAGCACCGGGTCGGGGGGTCGGACTGAAGCTTTCTTT	CASTGSGGRTEAFF
.	14	TRBV11-3	TRBJ1-2	.	TGTGCCAGCAGCCCTCGAGGGGGGAGCTATGGCTACACCTTC	CASSPRGGSYGYTF
few	15	TRBV6-2/TRBV6-3	TRBJ1-5	.	TGTGCCAGCAGTTACAAGTCGGGGAGCAATCAGCCCCAGCATTTT	CASSYKSGSNQPQHF